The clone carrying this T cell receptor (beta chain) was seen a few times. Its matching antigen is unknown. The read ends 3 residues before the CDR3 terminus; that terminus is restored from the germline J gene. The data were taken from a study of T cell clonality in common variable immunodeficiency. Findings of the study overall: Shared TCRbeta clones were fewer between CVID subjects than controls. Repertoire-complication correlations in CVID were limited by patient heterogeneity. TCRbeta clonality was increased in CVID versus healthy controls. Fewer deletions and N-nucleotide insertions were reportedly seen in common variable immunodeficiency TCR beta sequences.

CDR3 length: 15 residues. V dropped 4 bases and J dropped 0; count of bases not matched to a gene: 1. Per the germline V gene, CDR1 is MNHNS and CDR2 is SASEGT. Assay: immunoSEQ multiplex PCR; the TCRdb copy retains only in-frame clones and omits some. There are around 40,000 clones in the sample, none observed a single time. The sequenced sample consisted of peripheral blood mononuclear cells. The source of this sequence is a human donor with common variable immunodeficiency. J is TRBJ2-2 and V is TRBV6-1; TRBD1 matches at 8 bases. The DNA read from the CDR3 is TGTGCCAGCAGTGCACAGGGGGCGAACACCGGGGAG. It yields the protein CASSAQGANTGE. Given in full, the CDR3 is CASSAQGANTGELFF.